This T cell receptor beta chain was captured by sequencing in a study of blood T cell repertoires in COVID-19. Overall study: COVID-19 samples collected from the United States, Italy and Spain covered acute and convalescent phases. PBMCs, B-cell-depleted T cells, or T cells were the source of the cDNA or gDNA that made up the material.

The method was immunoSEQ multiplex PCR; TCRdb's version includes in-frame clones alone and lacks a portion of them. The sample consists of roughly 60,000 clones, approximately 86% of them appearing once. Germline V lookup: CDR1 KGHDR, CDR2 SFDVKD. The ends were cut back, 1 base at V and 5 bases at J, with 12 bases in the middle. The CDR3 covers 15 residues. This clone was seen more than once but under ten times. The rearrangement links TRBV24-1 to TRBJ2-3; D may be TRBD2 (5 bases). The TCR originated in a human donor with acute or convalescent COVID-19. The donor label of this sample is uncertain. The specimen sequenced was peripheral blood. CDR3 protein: CATSDFERGIDTQYF. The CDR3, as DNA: TGTGCCACCAGTGATTTCGAAAGAGGGATAGATACGCAGTATTTT.